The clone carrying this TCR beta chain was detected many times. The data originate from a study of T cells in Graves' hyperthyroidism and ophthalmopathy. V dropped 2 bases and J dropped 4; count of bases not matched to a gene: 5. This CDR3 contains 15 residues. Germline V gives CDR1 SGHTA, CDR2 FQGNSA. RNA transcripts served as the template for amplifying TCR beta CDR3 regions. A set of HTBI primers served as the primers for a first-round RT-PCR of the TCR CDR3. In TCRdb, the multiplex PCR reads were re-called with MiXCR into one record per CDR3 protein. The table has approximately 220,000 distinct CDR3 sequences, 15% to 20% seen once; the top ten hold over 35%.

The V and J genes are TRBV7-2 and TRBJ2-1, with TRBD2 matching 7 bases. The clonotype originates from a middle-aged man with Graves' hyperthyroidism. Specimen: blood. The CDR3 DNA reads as TGTGCCAGCAGCTTATTGGGACTACAATACAATGAGCAGTTCTTC. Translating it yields CASSLLGLQYNEQFF.